This T cell receptor (beta chain) is from a study of cytomegalovirus exposure and HLA in healthy donors. V lost 0 bases, J lost 7 bases, and 8 bases stayed unmatched. This CDR3 region has 16 residues. The germline CDR1 and CDR2 sequences are SGHRS and YFSETQ. Amplification used 60 Vbeta primers and 13 Jbeta primers. Measured with immunoSEQ multiplex PCR; TCRdb has only the in-frame clones, and not every one. Among approximately 140,000 clones, about 64% were seen once, and the ten largest hold around 7.1%. The sequencing sample was made of PBMCs. This TCR came from a woman between 55 and 75 years old in good health and CMV-seropositive. The V call is TRBV5-1, the J call TRBJ2-1; 9 positions match TRBD2. The CDR3 sequence: CASSLGAGGPENEQFF. CDR3 coding DNA: TGCGCCAGCAGCTTGGGGGCGGGAGGGCCTGAGAATGAGCAGTTCTTC.